This entry lists 14 T cell receptor beta chains sequenced from one sample in a study of T cells in Graves' hyperthyroidism and ophthalmopathy. Amplification yielded TCR beta CDR3 regions, with RNA transcripts as the source. The TCR CDR3 was amplified in a first-round RT-PCR using the HTBI primer set. TCRdb ran MiXCR on the multiplex PCR reads and lists one entry per CDR3 protein. The table lists around 350,000 distinct CDR3 sequences, approximately 14% of them singletons. Sequencing used blood. The receptors derive from a woman aged 60-75 years with Graves' ophthalmopathy.

The sample holds a few counts of this clonotype. This chain uses TRBV6-6 with TRBJ2-7, with D possibly called TRBD1 or TRBD2 (5 bases each). The V gene's germline CDR1 is MNHNY and CDR2 SVGAGI (reference sequence). This CDR3 contains 13 residues. V was pared by 0 bases and J by 6 bases, with 9 bases between. CDR3 residues: CASSYSRGTEQYF. CDR3 bases: TGTGCCAGCAGTTACTCGAGAGGGACCGAGCAGTACTTC.

Worth noting for this clonotype: This could be a read error, since a much larger clone is one nucleotide away. The CDR3: CAGREQGTGNQPQHF. The DNA of the CDR3 is TGTGCCGGCAGAGAACAGGGGACGGGCAATCAGCCCCAGCATTTT. The V and J genes are TRBV6-2 or TRBV6-3 and TRBJ1-5; 7 bases agree with TRBD1. Germline lookup yields CDR1 MNHEY and CDR2 SVGEGT. The CDR3 loop spans 15 amino acids.

This clonotype was seen many times. V is TRBV7-8 and J is TRBJ2-7; no firm D call. CDR3 length: 13 residues. Germline CDR1 and CDR2: SGHVS and FQNEAQ. Trimming cost V 1 base and J 9 bases, with 13 bases left between them. CDR3 protein: CASSLENRQGQYF. The CDR3 DNA reads TGTGCCAGCAGCTTAGAAAATAGGCAAGGGCAGTACTTC.

This clonotype was recorded many times. This chain connects TRBV6-1 to TRBJ2-2, with TRBD2 identical over 12 bases. This CDR3 has 14 amino acids. Germline V CDR1 and CDR2: MNHNS, SASEGT. Trimming at V came to 2 bases and at J to 8 bases, leaving 0 bases not matched to a gene. CDR3 DNA sequence: TGTGCCAGCAGTGAACTAGCGGGAGGGGGGGAGCTGTTTTTT. Its protein product is CASSELAGGGELFF.

This clonotype has more than one count but fewer than ten. The rearrangement joins TRBV29-1 to TRBJ2-1; D is unclear. The germline CDR1 and CDR2 sequences are SQVTM and ANQGSEA. Trimming cost V 0 bases and J 5 bases, with 5 bases left between them. The CDR3 length is 12 residues. CDR3 in DNA: TGCAGCGTTGAAGATATAGACAATGAGCAGTTCTTC. Translated: CSVEDIDNEQFF.

Many counts were recorded for this clonotype. The rearrangement joins TRBV11-2 to TRBJ2-7; 12 bases agree with TRBD1. Germline CDR1 reads SGHAT; CDR2 reads FQNNGV. The CDR3 spans 14 residues. Trimming at V came to 4 bases and at J to 4 bases, leaving 2 bases not matched to a gene. This CDR3 is CASSWGQGAYEQYF. CDR3 in DNA: TGTGCCAGCAGCTGGGGACAGGGGGCGTACGAGCAGTACTTC.

This clonotype showed up many times. The chain recombines TRBV28 with TRBJ2-7; D may be TRBD2 (5 bases). Germline CDR1 reads MDHEN; CDR2 reads SYDVKM. The CDR3 contains 15 residues. V gave up 5 bases and J gave up 0 bases, with 14 bases separating them. The CDR3 DNA sequence: TGTGCCAGCAGTCTCGGACTCGCCAGCTCCTACGAGCAGTACTTC. This encodes CASSLGLASSYEQYF.

The genes are TRBV5-1 and TRBJ1-1, with 8 bases identical to TRBD1. Losses at the gene ends were 5 bases for V and 3 bases for J; bases not matched to a gene: 6. Germline values: CDR1 SGHRS, CDR2 YFSETQ. This CDR3 contains 14 residues. The CDR3 nucleotides are TGCGCCAGCAGGGGTGCGGGACAGGACACTGAAGCTTTCTTT. Translating it yields CASRGAGQDTEAFF.

This clonotype was seen more than once but under ten times. A much larger clone sits a single nucleotide away, making a read error possible. This chain uses TRBV28 with TRBJ2-1, with 9 bases identical to TRBD1. The CDR3 sequence is 15 residues long. The V gene's germline CDR1 is MDHEN and CDR2 SYDVKM. As DNA, the CDR3 is TGTGCCATCATATCGGGACAGGGAACCTACAATGAGCGGTTCTTC. Protein: CAIISGQGTYNERFF.

This clonotype has ten or more counts. V is TRBV30 and J is TRBJ2-1; 10 nucleotides line up with TRBD1. This CDR3 has 14 amino acids. The V segment lost 5 bases and the J segment 8 bases; nucleotides outside the gene matches: 9. The germline gives CDR1 GTSNPN, CDR2 SVGIG (reference sequence). The CDR3 loop reads CAWDPGQGYHEQFF. In DNA form, the CDR3 reads TGTGCCTGGGATCCGGGACAGGGGTACCATGAGCAGTTCTTC. The variable domain in full, completed from reference TRBV30 and TRBJ2-1, reads SQTIHQWPATLVQPVGSPLSLECTVEGTSNPNLYWYRQAAGRGLQLLFYSVGIGQISSEVPQNLSASRPQDRQFILSSKKLLLSDSGFYLCAWDPGQGYHEQFFGPGTRLTVL.

Many counts were recorded for this clonotype. The chain joins TRBV2 to TRBJ1-5; TRBD1 matches at 10 bases. This CDR3 spans 14 amino acids. Germline trimming cut 6 bases from V and 7 bases from J; bases unmatched to any gene: 6. Germline-derived CDR1 and CDR2 are SNHLY and FYNNEI. The CDR3 DNA reads as TGTGCCAGCAGCGCGACAGGGGGCCGCCAGCCCCAGCATTTT. Its translation is CASSATGGRQPQHF. The whole variable domain, filled in from reference TRBV2 and TRBJ1-5, reads EPEVTQTPSHQVTQMGQEVILRCVPISNHLYFYWYRQILGQKVEFLVSFYNNEISEKSEIFDDQFSVERPDGSNFTLKIRSTKLEDSAMYFCASSATGGRQPQHFGDGTRLSIL.

This clonotype was seen at least ten times. J is TRBJ2-3 and V is TRBV9; D remains ambiguous. Trimming cost V 0 bases and J 0 bases, with 5 bases left between them. From germline, CDR1 is SGDLS and CDR2 YYNGEE. The CDR3 is 14 amino acids. CDR3 coding DNA: TGTGCCAGCAGCGTAGGTGACAGCACAGATACGCAGTATTTT. Protein: CASSVGDSTDTQYF.

This chain joins TRBV19 and TRBJ2-2; 7 nucleotides agree with TRBD1. Germline V gene sequence: CDR1 LNHDA, CDR2 SQIVND (reference sequence). The V and J ends lost 6 bases and 6 bases, in that order; junction bases with no gene match: 7. There are 14 residues in the CDR3. CDR3 amino acids: CASSHRGTAGELFF. CDR3 bases: TGTGCCAGTAGCCACAGGGGAACCGCCGGGGAGCTGTTTTTT.

This chain connects TRBV11-2 to TRBJ2-7, with TRBD1 identical over 8 bases. CDR3 length: 15 amino acids. Trimming removed 5 bases from V and 5 bases from J; junction bases left unmatched: 11. The germline gives CDR1 SGHAT, CDR2 FQNNGV. The chain's CDR3 is CASSRRQDRDNEQYF. Here the CDR3 DNA reads TGTGCCAGCAGCCGAAGGCAGGACAGGGATAACGAGCAGTACTTC.